These T cell receptor beta chains were read from a single sample in a study of T cell changes during pregnancy in multiple sclerosis. TCRdb's table, derived via immunoSEQ multiplex PCR, lists solely in-frame clones and lacks some. The sample has approximately 70,000 clones, roughly 90% seen once. Sequenced material: peripheral blood, taken in the first trimester of pregnancy. The receptor source for this set is a female donor in good health, enrolled as a control in a pregnancy study. Both conserved end residues are trimmed from each CDR3.

cdr3_aa j_call v_call
ASSTRPSYNSPLH TRBJ1-6 TRBV19
ASSLVQGMTETQY TRBJ2-5 TRBV11-2
ASSPTSGTYEQY TRBJ2-7 TRBV5-1
ASSSDRAAEQF TRBJ2-1 TRBV5-8
ATSRENEGAGGYT TRBJ1-2 TRBV15
ASRRAGQETQY TRBJ2-5 TRBV2
ASSFTGFEQY TRBJ2-7 TRBV11-2
ASSLTVVSYEQY TRBJ2-7 TRBV5-6
ASSFSGTSAAVDTQY TRBJ2-3 TRBV5-1
ASSREPGTNKETQY TRBJ2-5 TRBV13
ASSQQEYGYT TRBJ1-2 TRBV28
ASTLGIRQAWGTEAF TRBJ1-1 TRBV28
ASSDRGSTEAF TRBJ1-1 TRBV5-4
ASSEQGASYEQY TRBJ2-7 TRBV2
ASSIDGSWRYSNQPQH TRBJ1-5 TRBV19
ASRGTGVSYGYT TRBJ1-2 TRBV6-5
ASSLAGTAVGYGYT TRBJ1-2 TRBV5-6
ASSLGQSYEQY TRBJ2-7 TRBV4-2
ASSPSSTYEQY TRBJ2-7 TRBV18
AISESGRRSSGNTIY TRBJ1-3 TRBV10-3
ASSEWHTEAF TRBJ1-1 TRBV2
ASKGQGGSDYGYT TRBJ1-2 TRBV6-5
ASSFTSGGYETQY TRBJ2-3 TRBV6-1
ASSLGQGARGYT TRBJ1-2 TRBV7-2
ASSYDLGQGGEKLF TRBJ1-4 TRBV6-5
ASSNRVISGANVLT TRBJ2-6 TRBV19
ASSYEARNTEAF TRBJ1-1 TRBV6-5
ASSISWTGTEAF TRBJ1-1 TRBV19
ASSLVPGDSYNEQF TRBJ2-1 TRBV7-6
ASSEARRGTEAF TRBJ1-1 TRBV6-1
AWSSRGAYEQY TRBJ2-7 TRBV30
ASSQGRSSAGDEKLF TRBJ1-4 TRBV4-3
ASSGFLQGPSSYNEQF TRBJ2-1 TRBV25-1